Listed below are T cell receptor beta chains from one sample, sequenced in a study of shared clonotypes between healthy human individuals. Generated by immunoSEQ multiplex PCR, the TCRdb table keeps only in-frame clones and is missing some. Counted here are approximately 2.3 million clones, approximately 93% occurring once; the ten biggest clones make up under 0.45%. The sequencing sample was made of naive CD4+ T cells from PBMCs. The receptor set was obtained from a man aged 18 to 29 in good health. Some clones in this sample may be carry-over from other donors' samples. Both conserved end residues are trimmed from each CDR3.

v_call	cdr3_aa
TRBV2	ASSEGPGKITEAF
TRBV15	ATSRDQREIEQY
TRBV2	ASSEVEGRIIGNTIY
TRBV10-3	ATSPGLNYEQY
TRBV28	ASRTGLATGYNEQF
TRBV9	ASSVEMGPPYEQY
TRBV28	ASSLLAEAQETQY
TRBV7-8	ASSSYRGGEKLF
TRBV7-9	ASSLGWGARETQY
TRBV29-1	SVEAPVETQY
TRBV7-2	ASSFRLLSAEAF
TRBV7-9	ASSPGGLAAQY
TRBV2	ASSDGSPFQY
TRBV7-9	ASSSTVVYSRLGAEAF
TRBV18	ASSLGTRGLTEAF
TRBV11-2	ASSFRPGPSTDTQY
TRBV5-1	ASSLVTSLAEQF
TRBV5-5	ASRGLAGSITDTQY
TRBV5-1	ASSLAMGGPFTDTQY
TRBV18	ASSLDRGGSNQPQH
TRBV28	ASSRGEGSTNYGYT
TRBV7-2	ASSFTGGRGNTIY
TRBV6-1	ASSVNSKNTEAF
TRBV7-9	ASSKGDSGANVLT
TRBV5-6	ASSLYAQTPLSYEQY
TRBV11-2	ASSLGGTSSLEQY
TRBV5-1	ASSPGTSGSANEQF
TRBV15	ATSREAGEAGTYEQY
TRBV6-1	ASSEWGDGYT
TRBV27	ASRRGAGGEKLF
TRBV2	ASRTGAYQETQY
TRBV7-2	ASSRRTSGSASTDTQY
TRBV27	ASSNGGGNYGYT
TRBV5-1	ASSLVVLAGSNEQF
TRBV2	ASRSSMGGYGYT
TRBV5-6	ASSQRVSAGATQY
TRBV29-1	SVARPKETQY
TRBV27	ASSRTNWRGFQGRTGELF
TRBV5-1	ASSPGTGVYNEQF
TRBV7-6	ASSSPGLVPDTQY
TRBV5-1	ASSLGGSKGDTQY
TRBV5-6	ASSLDENTIY
TRBV18	ASSPDRGNTIY
TRBV18	ASSPSLDPSSSYEQY
TRBV19	ASVGPAYGYT
TRBV6-6	ASTQTPLVEQY
TRBV30	AWSEQSKGDT
TRBV7-2	ASSLVQRDLGGELF
TRBV4-2	ASSQGGVNLAGAGTDTQY
TRBV15	ATSRGGTSGLYEQY
TRBV6-1	ASSEGAAQETQY
TRBV5-1	ASSSPLGSTEAF
TRBV7-3	ASSTPLNYGYT
TRBV27	ASSLKGTGLNYEQY